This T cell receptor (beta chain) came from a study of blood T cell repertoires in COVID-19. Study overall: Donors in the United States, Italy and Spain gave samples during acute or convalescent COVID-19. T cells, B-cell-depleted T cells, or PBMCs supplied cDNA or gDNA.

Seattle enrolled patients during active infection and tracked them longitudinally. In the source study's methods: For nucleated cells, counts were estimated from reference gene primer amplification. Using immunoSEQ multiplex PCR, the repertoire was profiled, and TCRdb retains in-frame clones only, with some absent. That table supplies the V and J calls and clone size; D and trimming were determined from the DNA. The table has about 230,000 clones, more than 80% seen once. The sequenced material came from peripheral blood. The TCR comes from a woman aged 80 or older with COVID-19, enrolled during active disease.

The CDR3 region has the DNA TGCGCCAGCAGCTTACAGCATCCTGTTTTGAACACTGAAGCTTTCTTT. This gives the protein CASSLQHPVLNTEAFF. This chain connects TRBV5-1 to TRBJ1-1; D remains unclear. The germline V gene has CDR1 SGHRS and CDR2 YFSETQ. The CDR3 has 16 residues. Trimming stripped 2 bases from V and 0 bases from J, with 14 bases between.